The 26 T cell receptor beta chains in this list originate from one sample, sequenced in a study of beta chain features in type 1 diabetes. Expressed TCRB transcripts were sequenced because the entire RNA isolate underwent reverse transcription. Assay: immunoSEQ multiplex PCR; the TCRdb copy retains only in-frame clones and omits some. The sample has 450,000 or so clones, about an eighth seen once; the top ten hold less than 0.06%. Sequencing was carried out using naive CD4+ T cells from blood. Receptor source: a woman younger than 35 in good health.

This clone came up many times. V usage is TRBV14 and J usage is TRBJ2-7, with 9 positions matching TRBD1. CDR1 and CDR2 from the germline V gene are SGHDN and FVKESK. V trimming: 3 bases; J trimming: 5 bases; junction bases outside the gene matches: 5. The CDR3 has 14 amino acids. CDR3 in amino acids: CASSHRTGADEQYV. The CDR3 DNA reads as TGTGCCAGCAGCCACCGGACAGGGGCCGACGAGCAGTACGTC.

This sequence joins TRBV10-3 and TRBJ2-7, with a tentative D call TRBD1 (7 bases). V was trimmed by 3 bases and J by 5 bases, leaving 23 bases between them. The length of the CDR3 is 17 residues. Germline CDR1 reads ENHRY; CDR2 reads SYGVKD. DNA of the CDR3: TGTGCCATCAGTGACCCACGGGGGCCAGGGGGAATGGACGAGCAGTACTTC. It specifies CAISDPRGPGGMDEQYF.

The chain combines TRBV7-2 with TRBJ1-1, with 9 bases that match TRBD1. This CDR3 region has 14 residues. Germline V gives CDR1 SGHTA, CDR2 FQGNSA. The ends lost 1 base at V and 12 bases at J; junction bases unmatched: 9. This CDR3 is CASSLDPGTGRSFF. As DNA, the CDR3 is TGTGCCAGCAGCTTAGACCCCGGGACAGGGCGGTCTTTCTTT.

This chain joins TRBV7-2 and TRBJ2-3, with D uncertain. This CDR3 region has 15 residues. The germline V and J ends were trimmed by 0 bases and 0 bases, with 7 bases remaining between them. CDR1 SGHTA and CDR2 FQGNSA come from the germline V gene. CDR3 coding DNA: TGTGCCAGCAGCTTAGCGCGACGGAGCACAGATACGCAGTATTTT. It is translated as CASSLARRSTDTQYF.

This chain joins TRBV7-9 and TRBJ2-1; TRBD2 matches 12 bases. Germline CDR1 is SEHNR and CDR2 is FQNEAQ (reference sequence). Trimming took 5 bases from V and 5 from J; bases not matched to a gene: 13. The CDR3 loop spans 18 amino acids. CDR3 sequence: CASSPGTSGSGPHNEQFF. DNA of the CDR3: TGTGCCAGCAGCCCCGGGACTAGCGGGTCGGGTCCTCACAATGAGCAGTTCTTC.

The chain employs TRBV5-4 and TRBJ2-7; TRBD1 aligns across 11 bases. The CDR3 totals 13 residues. The germline CDR1 and CDR2 sequences are SGHNT and YYREEE (reference sequence). The trim removed 4 bases at V and 5 bases at J, leaving 2 bases unmatched. The CDR3 sequence: CASSKDRGHEQYV. CDR3 nucleotides: TGTGCCAGCAGCAAGGACAGGGGGCACGAGCAGTACGTC.

This clone was detected a few times. The genes are TRBV7-2 and TRBJ1-5; possible D gene TRBD1, 5 bases. V was clipped by 2 bases and J by 0 bases, with 8 bases between them. The CDR3 has 15 residues. In germline, CDR1 is SGHTA, CDR2 FQGNSA. As DNA, the CDR3 is TGTGCCAGCAGCTTACGACAGAATAGCAATCAGCCCCAGCATTTT. This gives the protein CASSLRQNSNQPQHF.

This clone was counted between two and nine times. This chain connects TRBV29-1 to TRBJ1-2; tentatively, D is TRBD1 (6 bases). Germline V gene lookup returns CDR1 SQVTM and CDR2 ANQGSEA. Trimming stripped 8 bases from V and 0 bases from J, with 13 bases between. The CDR3 is 13 amino acids. As DNA, the CDR3 is TGCAGCATACTACAGGGCTCTAACTATGGCTACACCTTC. This codes for CSILQGSNYGYTF.

This clone was seen a handful of times. The rearrangement uses TRBV7-9 and TRBJ2-7; the D is unclear. Trimming removed 1 base at V and 5 bases at J, with 12 bases between. The germline V gene has CDR1 SEHNR and CDR2 FQNEAQ (reference sequence). The CDR3 length is 14 residues. The CDR3 loop is CASSLEGSTHEQYF. CDR3 in DNA: TGTGCCAGCAGCTTAGAGGGCAGCACCCACGAGCAGTACTTC.

The chain joins TRBV7-2 to TRBJ2-5; TRBD2 matches 8 bases. CDR1 is SGHTA, CDR2 FQGNSA, per germline. Losses at the gene ends were 1 base for V and 3 bases for J; bases not matched to a gene: 4. The CDR3 runs 15 residues. CDR3 protein: CASSLVVAGKETQYF. In DNA, the CDR3 is TGTGCCAGCAGCTTAGTCGTAGCGGGAAAAGAGACCCAGTACTTC. The whole variable domain, remainder taken from reference TRBV7-2 and TRBJ2-5, is GAGVSQSPSNKVTEKGKDVELRCDPISGHTALYWYRQSLGQGLEFLIYFQGNSAPDKSGLPSDRFSAERTGGSVSTLTIQRTQQEDSAVYLCASSLVVAGKETQYFGPGTRLLVL.

The chain's CDR3 is CASSHRDRGYTEAFF. The CDR3 DNA follows: TGCGCCAGCAGTCATCGGGACAGGGGGTACACTGAAGCTTTCTTT. The chain links TRBV23-1 to TRBJ1-1; 11 nucleotides match TRBD1. TRBV23-1 is recorded as an ORF, its role being uncertain. With V trimmed by 3 bases and J by 3 bases, 3 bases remained unmatched. The CDR3 is 15 residues long.

This clone has a count of ten or more. J is TRBJ1-2 and V is TRBV29-1; a possible D gene is TRBD1 (5 bases). With 2 bases removed from V and 4 bases from J, the gap between germline ends came to 8 bases. CDR1 is SQVTM and CDR2 is ANQGSEA in the germline V gene. The CDR3 is 12 amino acids. The CDR3 protein is CSVERGTYGYTF. CDR3 in DNA: TGCAGCGTTGAAAGGGGAACCTATGGCTACACCTTC.

Only a few counts were recorded for this clone. This chain uses TRBV15 with TRBJ1-2, with no clear D. Germline CDR1 reads LNHNV; CDR2 reads YYDKDF (reference sequence). V lost 1 base and J 6 bases, leaving 12 bases between the germline ends. This CDR3 is 14 amino acids long. The CDR3 here is CATSRVRRGDGYTF. The CDR3, as DNA: TGTGCCACCAGCAGAGTTCGGCGAGGCGATGGCTACACCTTC.

CDR3 DNA: TGTGCCAGCAGCGTAGGAAGGGCCGTAGGCTACAATGAGCAGTTCTTC. Translating it yields CASSVGRAVGYNEQFF. The chain joins TRBV9 to TRBJ2-1; D gene unclear. With 0 bases removed from V and 3 bases from J, the gap between germline ends came to 13 bases. Germline assignment: CDR1 SGDLS and CDR2 YYNGEE. The CDR3 is made up of 16 amino acids. The full variable domain, in which reference TRBV9 and TRBJ2-1 provide the parts outside the CDR3, is DSGVTQTPKHLITATGQRVTLRCSPRSGDLSVYWYQQSLDQGLQFLIQYYNGEERAKGNILERFSAQQFPDLHSELNLSSLELGDSALYFCASSVGRAVGYNEQFFGPGTRLTVL.

This rearrangement joins TRBV5-4 to TRBJ2-5; the D is unclear. The CDR3 extends over 13 amino acids. Looked up from germline, CDR1 is SGHNT and CDR2 is YYREEE (reference sequence). The V end lost 0 bases, the J end lost 4 bases, and 7 bases lay between the germline ends. The CDR3 sequence is CASSLGVVETQYF. For the CDR3, the DNA is TGTGCCAGCAGCTTGGGAGTGGTAGAGACCCAGTACTTC.

Only a few counts were recorded for this clone. The rearrangement links TRBV5-4 to TRBJ2-1; 12 nucleotides line up with TRBD1. V was clipped by 4 bases and J by 8 bases; unmatched bases: 4. Germline V gene sequence: CDR1 SGHNT, CDR2 YYREEE (reference sequence). This CDR3 region has 14 residues. Written as DNA, the CDR3 is TGTGCCAGCAGCCCGGGACAGGGGGCCTATGAGCAGTTCTTC. Protein product: CASSPGQGAYEQFF.

This clone has a handful of counts. This chain links TRBV4-2 with TRBJ2-6; no clear D. Germline CDR1 reads LGHNA; CDR2 reads YNFKEQ. V shed 4 bases and J shed 0 bases, with 10 bases lying between them. The CDR3 is 16 amino acids. The CDR3 loop reads CASSPPMYSGANVLTF. As DNA, the CDR3 is TGTGCCAGCAGCCCACCAATGTACTCTGGGGCCAACGTCCTGACTTTC.

The chain recombines TRBV5-4 with TRBJ2-1, with D tentatively TRBD2 (6 bases). Germline values: CDR1 SGHNT, CDR2 YYREEE (reference sequence). CDR3 length: 17 amino acids. V lost 5 bases and J 4 bases, leaving 22 bases between the germline ends. This CDR3 reads CASRGGGIGVSYNEQFF. CDR3 nucleotides: TGTGCCAGCAGGGGAGGTGGTATCGGGGTATCTTACAATGAGCAGTTCTTC.

A few counts support this clone. The J gene is TRBJ1-1, the V gene TRBV25-1; D is unresolved. Trimming took off 2 bases at V and 1 base at J, with 8 bases between the two ends. CDR1 MGHDK and CDR2 SYGVNS come from the germline V gene. The CDR3 extends over 14 amino acids. CDR3 protein: CASSEQNKNTEAFF. In DNA, the CDR3 is TGTGCCAGCAGTGAACAAAATAAGAACACTGAAGCTTTCTTT.

There are a few counts of this clone. The chain couples TRBV7-9 to TRBJ1-5; unclear D gene. The CDR3 extends over 15 amino acids. Per germline, CDR1 SEHNR and CDR2 FQNEAQ (reference sequence). The V end lost 0 bases, the J end lost 5 bases, and 11 bases lay between the germline ends. The DNA for the CDR3 is TGTGCCAGCAGCTTAGCATCGGGGTCGGATCAGCCCCAGCATTTT. The encoded protein is CASSLASGSDQPQHF. Complete variable domain (other parts from reference TRBV7-9 and TRBJ1-5): DTGVSQNPRHKITKRGQNVTFRCDPISEHNRLYWYRQTLGQGPEFLTYFQNEAQLEKSRLLSDRFSAERPKGSFSTLEIQRTEQGDSAMYLCASSLASGSDQPQHFGDGTRLSIL.

This clone was counted only a few times. J is TRBJ1-1 and V is TRBV30; D unclear. Trimming stripped 3 bases from V and 6 bases from J, with 17 bases between. Germline assignment: CDR1 GTSNPN and CDR2 SVGIG (reference sequence). This CDR3 contains 14 residues. CDR3 in DNA: TGTGCCTGGAGCGAAAACGTGGTGTTGGCTGAAGCTTTCTTT. It translates to CAWSENVVLAEAFF.

This clone has at least ten counts. J is TRBJ2-5 and V is TRBV29-1; D not resolved. Germline assignment: CDR1 SQVTM and CDR2 ANQGSEA. V was shortened by 8 bases and J by 7 bases, with 17 bases between the two germline ends. The CDR3 extends over 12 amino acids. This chain's CDR3 is CSSNEPKGTQYF. As DNA, the CDR3 is TGCAGCTCCAACGAACCTAAAGGGACCCAGTACTTC.

There are a few counts of this clone. V usage is TRBV27 and J usage is TRBJ2-7, with unresolved D. Per the germline V gene, CDR1 is MNHEY and CDR2 is SMNVEV (reference sequence). The germline V and J ends were trimmed by 4 bases and 3 bases, with 10 bases remaining between them. CDR3 length: 13 amino acids. DNA for the CDR3: TGTGCCAGCAGTTCCAGAGACCGCTACGAGCAGTACTTC. Its protein is CASSSRDRYEQYF.

V and J are TRBV6-5 and TRBJ2-3, with TRBD1 matching over 7 bases. V shed 6 bases and J 1 base; nucleotides not matched to a gene: 7. Germline CDR1 MNHEY, CDR2 SVGAGI. CDR3 length: 15 residues. In nucleotides, the CDR3 is TGTGCCAGCAGCTCCCCCGGGACAGGCACAGATACGCAGTATTTT. This gives the protein CASSSPGTGTDTQYF.

This chain uses TRBV6-5 with TRBJ2-1, with 7 bases identical to TRBD1. V shed 0 bases, J shed 2 bases, and the junction held 4 bases outside the gene matches. Per germline, CDR1 MNHEY and CDR2 SVGAGI. This CDR3 is 16 amino acids long. CDR3 residues: CASSYSPRGPYNEQFF. DNA of the CDR3: TGTGCCAGCAGTTACTCCCCTAGGGGGCCCTACAATGAGCAGTTCTTC.

The table lists this clone with a few counts. V and J are TRBV9 and TRBJ1-1, with TRBD1 matching over 8 bases. This CDR3 spans 15 amino acids. CDR1 is SGDLS and CDR2 is YYNGEE in the germline V gene. J gave up 0 bases and V 4 bases, and 5 bases lay outside the gene matches. The CDR3 DNA is TGTGCCAGCAGCACCACGACAGGGGTGAACACTGAAGCTTTCTTT. This encodes CASSTTTGVNTEAFF.